A selection of T cell receptor beta chains follows, all from one sample in a study of type 1 regulatory T cells. MiXCR, run by TCRdb on the reads, gives a single entry per CDR3 protein. This sample has some 89,000 distinct CDR3 sequences, with roughly a third found just once. Sequencing used CD4+ T cells, either the whole sample or a sorted fraction (not recorded which). The receptor source for this set is a human donor in good health. The CDR3 runs from the conserved cysteine through the conserved F or W. The D gene is left open where the match is weak. Size is stated for part of the rows, as once, few or many counts, or as a class when the clone is expanded.

abundance	d_gene	j_gene	v_gene	CDR3aa	CDR3nt
few	-	TRBJ2-2	TRBV29-1	CSVEPQGHGELFF	TGCAGCGTTGAGCCCCAGGGCCACGGGGAGCTGTTTTTT
once	-	TRBJ2-5	TRBV7-9	CASSFRERYQETQYF	TGTGCCAGCAGCTTCCGGGAGAGGTACCAAGAGACCCAGTACTTC
-	-	TRBJ2-1	TRBV7-3	CASSWDSSNRYNEQFF	TGTGCCAGCAGCTGGGACTCCAGTAACCGATACAATGAGCAGTTCTTC
-	-	TRBJ1-4	TRBV3-1	CASSPVDTEKLFF	TGTGCCAGCAGCCCGGTGGATACCGAAAAACTGTTTTTT
few	-	TRBJ2-5	TRBV20-1	CSARTVAQTQYF	TGCAGTGCTAGGACTGTAGCGCAGACCCAGTACTTC
-	-	TRBJ1-1	TRBV19	CASRTQGNTEAFF	TGTGCCAGTAGAACCCAGGGGAACACTGAAGCTTTCTTT
few	-	TRBJ1-6	TRBV7-9	CASSLAEYGGSPLHF	TGTGCCAGCAGCTTAGCGGAGTATGGAGGTTCACCCCTCCACTTT
-	-	TRBJ2-5	TRBV7-8	CASSLVGAETQYF	TGTGCCAGCAGCTTAGTTGGGGCCGAGACCCAGTACTTC
-	-	TRBJ2-1	TRBV30	CAWSKGEQFF	TGTGCCTGGAGTAAAGGGGAGCAGTTCTTC
many	-	TRBJ2-4	TRBV7-9	CASGGRTDIQYF	TGTGCCAGCGGGGGGCGAACGGACATTCAGTACTTC
-	-	TRBJ1-1	TRBV5-1	CASSPESGNTEAFF	TGCGCCAGCAGCCCTGAGTCGGGGAACACTGAAGCTTTCTTT
-	TRBD1	TRBJ1-1	TRBV5-5	CASSPQNRGRFPDTEAFF	TGTGCCAGCAGCCCCCAGAACAGGGGTCGTTTTCCGGACACTGAAGCTTTCTTT
few	TRBD2	TRBJ2-1	TRBV9	CASSVGLAGETGNEQFF	TGTGCCAGCAGCGTAGGGCTAGCGGGAGAGACGGGAAATGAGCAGTTCTTC
-	-	TRBJ2-3	TRBV5-1	CASSSTEGGRVLWYF	TGCGCCAGCAGCTCGACGGAGGGGGGGCGTGTGTTATGGTATTTT
-	-	TRBJ2-1	TRBV29-1	CSVSGEGQGSYNEQFF	TGCAGCGTTTCCGGCGAAGGGCAGGGCTCCTACAATGAGCAGTTCTTC
-	-	TRBJ2-5	TRBV20-1	CSAKLQGGETQHF	TGCAGTGCTAAGCTCCAGGGGGGCGAGACCCAGCACTTC
few	-	TRBJ2-5	TRBV12-3/TRBV12-4	CASSLGGLQETQYF	TGTGCCAGCAGTTTGGGGGGACTCCAAGAGACCCAGTACTTC
-	-	TRBJ2-2	TRBV21-1	CASSKKRTGVTGELFF	TGTGCCAGCAGCAAAAAAAGAACAGGGGTTACCGGGGAGCTGTTTTTT
few	-	TRBJ2-5	TRBV24-1	CATHDTEETQYF	TGTGCCACCCATGACACCGAAGAGACCCAGTACTTC
many	-	TRBJ1-5	TRBV20-1	CSASFRRNQPQHF	TGCAGTGCTAGTTTCAGGAGGAATCAGCCCCAGCATTTT
-	-	TRBJ2-5	TRBV14	CASSQRTGETQYF	TGTGCCAGCAGCCAAAGAACGGGAGAGACCCAGTACTTC
few	-	TRBJ2-7	TRBV29-1	CSDQFVQYF	TGCAGCGACCAGTTCGTACAGTACTTC
few	-	TRBJ1-6	TRBV6-2/TRBV6-3	CASYMDGRYGNSPLHF	TGTGCCAGCTACATGGACGGGCGATACGGGAATTCACCCCTCCACTTT
once	TRBD2	TRBJ2-2	TRBV7-3	CASSVYSGLAGEDGELFF	TGTGCCAGCAGCGTATACAGCGGACTAGCGGGAGAGGACGGGGAGCTGTTTTTT
-	TRBD2	TRBJ2-7	TRBV27	CASSLCVKWGGPFYEQYF	TGTGCCAGCAGTTTGTGCGTCAAGTGGGGAGGGCCATTTTACGAGCAGTACTTC